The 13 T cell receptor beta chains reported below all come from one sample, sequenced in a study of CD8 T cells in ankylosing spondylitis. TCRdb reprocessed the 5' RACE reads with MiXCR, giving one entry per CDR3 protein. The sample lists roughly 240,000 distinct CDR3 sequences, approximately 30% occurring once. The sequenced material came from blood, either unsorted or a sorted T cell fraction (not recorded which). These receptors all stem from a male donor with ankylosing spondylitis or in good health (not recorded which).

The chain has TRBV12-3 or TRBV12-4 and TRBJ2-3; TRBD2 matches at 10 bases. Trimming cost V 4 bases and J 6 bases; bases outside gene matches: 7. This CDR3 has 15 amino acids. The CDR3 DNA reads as TGTGCCAGCAGTTCCAAGCGGGGGGGCGCCGATACGCAGTATTTT. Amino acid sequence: CASSSKRGGADTQYF.

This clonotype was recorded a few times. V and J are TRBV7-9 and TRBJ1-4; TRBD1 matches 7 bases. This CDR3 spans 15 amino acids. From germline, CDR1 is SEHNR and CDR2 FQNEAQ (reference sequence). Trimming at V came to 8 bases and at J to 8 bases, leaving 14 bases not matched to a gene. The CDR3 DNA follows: TGTGCCAGCGCCCCTGACAGGGCGGAGGAAGAAAAACTGTTTTTT. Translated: CASAPDRAEEEKLFF.

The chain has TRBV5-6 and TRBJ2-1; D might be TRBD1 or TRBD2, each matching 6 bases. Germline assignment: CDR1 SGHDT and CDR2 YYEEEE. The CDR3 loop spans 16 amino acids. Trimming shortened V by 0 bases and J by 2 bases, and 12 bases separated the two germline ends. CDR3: CASSLVKGGPYNEQFF. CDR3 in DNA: TGTGCCAGCAGCTTGGTAAAGGGGGGCCCCTACAATGAGCAGTTCTTC.

The CDR3 spells CSVEEDDGRYNEQFF. DNA of the CDR3: TGCAGCGTTGAAGAAGACGACGGGAGGTACAATGAGCAGTTCTTC. The chain recombines TRBV29-1 with TRBJ2-1, with 7 positions matching TRBD2. Germline V CDR1 and CDR2: SQVTM, ANQGSEA. V lost 0 bases to trimming and J lost 4 bases; unmatched junction nucleotides: 6. The CDR3 covers 15 residues.

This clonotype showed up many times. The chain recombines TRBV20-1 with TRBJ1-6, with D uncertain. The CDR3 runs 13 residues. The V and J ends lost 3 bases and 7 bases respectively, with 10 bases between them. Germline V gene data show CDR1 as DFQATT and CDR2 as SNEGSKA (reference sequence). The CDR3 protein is CSASSGSNSPLHF. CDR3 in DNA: TGCAGTGCTAGTAGTGGGAGCAATTCACCCCTCCACTTT.

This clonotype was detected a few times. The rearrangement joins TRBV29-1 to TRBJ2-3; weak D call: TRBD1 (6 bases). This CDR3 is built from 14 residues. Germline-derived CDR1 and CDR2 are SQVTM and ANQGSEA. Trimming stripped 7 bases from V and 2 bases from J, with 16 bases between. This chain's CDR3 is CSGTGQPHTDTQYF. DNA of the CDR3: TGCAGCGGTACGGGACAACCTCACACAGATACGCAGTATTTT.

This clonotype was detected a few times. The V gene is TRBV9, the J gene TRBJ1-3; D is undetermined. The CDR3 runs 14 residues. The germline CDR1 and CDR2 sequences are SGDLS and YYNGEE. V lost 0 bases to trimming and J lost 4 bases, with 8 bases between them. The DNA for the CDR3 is TGTGCCAGCAGCGTAGAAGGGTCCGGAAACACCATATATTTT. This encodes CASSVEGSGNTIYF.

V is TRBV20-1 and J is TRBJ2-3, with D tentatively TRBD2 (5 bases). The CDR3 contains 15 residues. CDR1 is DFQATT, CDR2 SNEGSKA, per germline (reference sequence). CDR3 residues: CSAKPATTHTDTQYF. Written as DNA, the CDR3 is TGCAGCGCAAAACCGGCGACTACCCACACAGATACGCAGTATTTT.

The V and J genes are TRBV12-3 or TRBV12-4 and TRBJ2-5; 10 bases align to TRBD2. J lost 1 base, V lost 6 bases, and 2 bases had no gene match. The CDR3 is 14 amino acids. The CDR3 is CASSRTSGQETQYF. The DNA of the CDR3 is TGTGCCAGCAGCCGGACTAGCGGCCAAGAGACCCAGTACTTC.

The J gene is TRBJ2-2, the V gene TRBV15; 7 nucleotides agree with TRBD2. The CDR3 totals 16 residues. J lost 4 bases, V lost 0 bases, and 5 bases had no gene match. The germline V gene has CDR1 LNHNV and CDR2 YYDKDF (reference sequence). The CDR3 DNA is TGTGCCACCAGCAGAGATCGGGGGGTCGGCACCGGGGAGCTGTTTTTT. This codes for CATSRDRGVGTGELFF.

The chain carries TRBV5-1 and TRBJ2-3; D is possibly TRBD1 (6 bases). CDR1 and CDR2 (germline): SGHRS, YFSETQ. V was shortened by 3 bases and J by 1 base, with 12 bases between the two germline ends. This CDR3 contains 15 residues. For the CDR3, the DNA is TGCGCCAGCAGCTCACATGAGGGGGGCACAGATACGCAGTATTTT. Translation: CASSSHEGGTDTQYF.

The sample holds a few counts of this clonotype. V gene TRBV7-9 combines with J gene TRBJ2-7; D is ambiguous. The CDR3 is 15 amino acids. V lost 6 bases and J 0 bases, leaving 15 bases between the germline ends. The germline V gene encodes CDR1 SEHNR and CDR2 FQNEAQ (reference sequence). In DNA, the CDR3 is TGTGCCAGCAGGCCTAGGACGGCGAGCTCCTACGAGCAGTACTTC. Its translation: CASRPRTASSYEQYF.

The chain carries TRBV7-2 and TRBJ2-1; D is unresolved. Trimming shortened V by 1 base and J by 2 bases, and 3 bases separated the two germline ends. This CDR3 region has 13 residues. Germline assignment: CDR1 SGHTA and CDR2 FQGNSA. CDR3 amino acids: CASSLVAYNEQFF. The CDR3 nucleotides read TGTGCCAGCAGCTTAGTTGCCTACAATGAGCAGTTCTTC.